These 19 T cell receptor beta chains were all obtained from the same sample, sequenced in a study of T cell responses to AZD1222 COVID-19 vaccine. Only in-frame clones appear in the TCRdb table, and some are missing; sequencing was by immunoSEQ multiplex PCR. Of 150,000 to 200,000 clones in the sample, approximately 90% were seen once. Sequencing used peripheral blood, obtained 28 days after the second AZD1222 dose. The source of these receptors is an adult who received the AZD1222 COVID-19 vaccine.

This rearrangement joins TRBV2 to TRBJ2-7; possibly TRBD2 for D (5 bases). The CDR3 contains 15 residues. The V gene lost 6 bases and the J gene lost 1 base, with 16 bases spanning the gap. Germline values: CDR1 SNHLY, CDR2 FYNNEI. The DNA of the CDR3 is TGTGCCAGCAGGAACCCTGGAGGCCCTTCCTACGAGCAGTACTTC. Amino acids: CASRNPGGPSYEQYF.

The rearrangement links TRBV5-1 to TRBJ2-1; 12 bases fit TRBD2. Germline V lookup: CDR1 SGHRS, CDR2 YFSETQ. Germline trimming cut 4 bases from V and 13 bases from J; bases unmatched to any gene: 9. The CDR3 extends over 14 amino acids. This CDR3 reads CASSETSGSGLQFF. CDR3 nucleotide sequence: TGCGCCAGCAGCGAGACTAGCGGGAGCGGTTTACAGTTCTTC.

The CDR3 loop is CASSLLVAEAFF. Here the CDR3 DNA reads TGTGCCAGCAGCTTACTTGTGGCGGAAGCTTTCTTT. The V and J genes are TRBV7-9 and TRBJ1-1; unclear D gene. This CDR3 is 12 amino acids long. Deletions cut 2 bases from V and 8 bases from J, with 9 bases between. Germline V gene lookup returns CDR1 SEHNR and CDR2 FQNEAQ (reference sequence).

The table lists this clone with a count of one. This chain uses TRBV7-9 with TRBJ1-2, with a weak D call TRBD1 (5 bases). Trimming took 5 bases from V and 5 from J, leaving 6 bases between them. The CDR3 spans 11 residues. Looked up from germline, CDR1 is SEHNR and CDR2 is FQNEAQ (reference sequence). The CDR3 sequence: CASSPGYGYTF. The CDR3 nucleotides read TGTGCCAGCAGCCCAGGGTATGGCTACACCTTC.

The rearrangement links TRBV28 to TRBJ1-1, with a possible D match to TRBD1 (5 bases). The CDR3 is 15 residues long. Trimming left V 3 bases short and J 6 bases short, with 17 bases between. Germline lookup yields CDR1 MDHEN and CDR2 SYDVKM. The CDR3: CASSFTVGGGAEAFF. The CDR3 DNA is TGTGCCAGCAGTTTTACAGTTGGGGGTGGCGCTGAAGCTTTCTTT.

This sequence joins TRBV15 and TRBJ2-3; perhaps D is TRBD1 or TRBD2 (5 bases each). The CDR3 is made up of 15 amino acids. Germline CDR1 and CDR2: LNHNV and YYDKDF (reference sequence). With 0 bases removed from V and 6 bases from J, the gap between germline ends came to 13 bases. The CDR3 loop is CATSREGVGTDTQYF. CDR3 in DNA: TGTGCCACCAGCAGAGAAGGTGTGGGGACGGATACGCAGTATTTT.

The chain recombines TRBV7-9 with TRBJ2-1, with 16 bases aligning to TRBD2. From germline, CDR1 is SEHNR and CDR2 FQNEAQ (reference sequence). The CDR3 spans 16 residues. Trimming removed 4 bases from V and 10 bases from J; junction bases left unmatched: 7. CDR3 residues: CASSSTGLAGGIEQFF. The CDR3 nucleotides read TGTGCCAGCAGCTCAACGGGACTAGCGGGAGGGATAGAGCAGTTCTTC.

This chain links TRBV10-3 with TRBJ2-7; the D is unclear. The CDR3 has 14 amino acids. With 6 bases removed from V and 0 bases from J, the gap between germline ends came to 12 bases. Per the germline V gene, CDR1 is ENHRY and CDR2 is SYGVKD. The CDR3 DNA reads as TGTGCCATCAGCCCGGGCCTCCGCTCCTACGAGCAGTACTTC. As protein: CAISPGLRSYEQYF.

This chain uses TRBV28 with TRBJ2-3; no firm D call. This CDR3 has 16 residues. V lost 5 bases, J lost 5 bases, and 20 bases lay in between. CDR1 is MDHEN, CDR2 SYDVKM, per germline. The CDR3 loop reads CASSPPGGTWIDTQYF. CDR3 bases: TGTGCCAGCAGTCCCCCGGGTGGAACTTGGATAGATACGCAGTATTTT.

This rearrangement joins TRBV3-1 (or the pseudogene TRBV3-2) to TRBJ2-1; TRBD2 might be the D (7 bases). The CDR3 is made up of 15 amino acids. Germline CDR1 is LGHDT and CDR2 is YNNKEL (reference sequence). The germline V and J ends were trimmed by 1 base and 8 bases, with 15 bases remaining between them. CDR3 in amino acids: CASSQGGREIDEQFF. The CDR3 region has the DNA TGTGCCAGCAGCCAAGGGGGGCGGGAGATCGATGAGCAGTTCTTC.

J is TRBJ2-5 and V is TRBV5-1; 9 bases agree with TRBD1. From germline, CDR1 is SGHRS and CDR2 YFSETQ. CDR3 size: 14 residues. The J segment lost 10 bases and the V segment lost 4 bases, leaving 11 bases of the junction unmatched. The CDR3 here is CASSDRGGIRIQYF. CDR3 DNA sequence: TGCGCCAGCAGCGACAGGGGGGGAATTCGAATCCAGTACTTC.

The J gene is TRBJ2-7, the V gene TRBV28; D is unresolved. V was trimmed by 4 bases and J by 3 bases, leaving 13 bases between them. The CDR3 contains 14 residues. Germline-derived CDR1 and CDR2 are MDHEN and SYDVKM. CDR3 in DNA: TGTGCCAGCAGTTCTCCGAGAACGGGCTACGAGCAGTACTTC. Translation: CASSSPRTGYEQYF.

The chain uses TRBV28 and TRBJ1-5, with 7 bases identical to TRBD1. V gave up 6 bases and J gave up 0 bases; unmatched junction bases: 8. This CDR3 contains 16 residues. CDR1 and CDR2 (germline): MDHEN, SYDVKM. CDR3 sequence: CASSPGGRDSNQPQHF. CDR3 bases: TGTGCCAGCAGCCCAGGGGGTAGGGATAGCAATCAGCCCCAGCATTTT.

V is TRBV7-9 and J is TRBJ2-7, with 7 positions matching TRBD2. The germline CDR1 and CDR2 sequences are SEHNR and FQNEAQ (reference sequence). Trimming at V came to 7 bases and at J to 2 bases, leaving 8 bases not matched to a gene. CDR3 length equals 14 residues. CDR3 bases: TGTGCCAGCACCCCTTTAGCGGGTCCCTACGAGCAGTACTTC. Amino acids: CASTPLAGPYEQYF.

Here the CDR3 DNA reads TGTGCCAGCAGCTTAGAAGGAGGTCCTATTGAAGCTTTCTTT. Protein sequence: CASSLEGGPIEAFF. V is TRBV7-9 and J is TRBJ1-1, with D unclear. Germline loops: CDR1 SEHNR, CDR2 FQNEAQ (reference sequence). This CDR3 is 14 amino acids long. The V gene lost 1 base and the J gene lost 7 bases, with 13 bases spanning the gap.

Worth noting for this clone: Compared with germline, one end of the junction differs, possibly owing to a read error. V usage is TRBV28 and J usage is TRBJ1-2; TRBD1 is a possible D gene (6 bases). CDR1 and CDR2 (germline): MDHEN, SYDVKM. The CDR3 sequence is 14 residues long. The CDR3 protein is CASRLSGARYGYTF. In DNA, the CDR3 is TGTGCCAGCAGGTTATCGGGGGCACGGTATGGCTACACCTTC.

J is TRBJ2-7 and V is TRBV18; 7 nucleotides line up with TRBD2. This CDR3 region has 16 residues. The junction had 11 bases not matched to a gene; V was cut back by 0 bases and J by 6 bases. Germline lookup yields CDR1 KGHSH and CDR2 LQKENI. CDR3 residues: CASSPPASGPAGEQYF. The CDR3 DNA reads as TGTGCCAGCTCACCACCGGCTAGCGGTCCCGCCGGCGAGCAGTACTTC.

The genes are TRBV28 and TRBJ1-6; 7 positions match TRBD1. The germline V gene encodes CDR1 MDHEN and CDR2 SYDVKM. The CDR3 sequence is 13 residues long. Germline trimming cut 6 bases from V and 7 bases from J; bases unmatched to any gene: 3. CDR3 nucleotide sequence: TGTGCCAGCAGAGGGACAGAAAATTCACCCCTCCACTTT. It encodes CASRGTENSPLHF.

The V gene is TRBV6-2 or TRBV6-3, the J gene TRBJ2-5; perhaps TRBD1 as D (5 bases). This CDR3 contains 17 residues. The V end lost 5 bases, the J end lost 0 bases, and 19 bases lay between the germline ends. Per the germline V gene, CDR1 is MNHEY and CDR2 is SVGEGT. The CDR3 loop is CASSPTPNRLYQETQYF. For the CDR3, the DNA is TGTGCCAGCAGTCCGACTCCGAACAGGCTGTACCAAGAGACCCAGTACTTC.